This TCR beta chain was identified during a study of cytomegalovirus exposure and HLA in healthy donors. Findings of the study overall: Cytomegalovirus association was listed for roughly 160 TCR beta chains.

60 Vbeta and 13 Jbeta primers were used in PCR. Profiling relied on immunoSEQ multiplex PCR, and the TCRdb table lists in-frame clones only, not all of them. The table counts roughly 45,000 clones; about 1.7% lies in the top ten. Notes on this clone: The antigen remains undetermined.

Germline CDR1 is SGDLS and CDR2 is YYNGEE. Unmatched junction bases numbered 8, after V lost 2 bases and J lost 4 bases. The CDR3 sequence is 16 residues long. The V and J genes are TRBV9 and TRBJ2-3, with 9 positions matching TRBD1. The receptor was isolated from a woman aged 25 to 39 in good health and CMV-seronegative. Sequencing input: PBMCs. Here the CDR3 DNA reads TGTGCCAGCAGCGTCCGGACAGGGGATAGCGCAGATACGCAGTATTTT. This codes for CASSVRTGDSADTQYF.